These 30 T cell receptor beta chains came from one sample sequenced in a study of CD8 T cells in Susac syndrome. RNA amounts of 0.5 to 1 ug underwent reverse transcription with random hexamers. TCRdb re-derived calls from the immunoSEQ multiplex PCR reads in MiXCR, one entry per CDR3 protein. The sample includes over 150,000 distinct CDR3 sequences, approximately 94% of them seen just once. The specimen was CD4+ T cells from PBMCs. The receptors here all came from a human donor with multiple sclerosis.

The rearrangement links TRBV5-4 to TRBJ2-4; TRBD1 matches at 10 bases. V dropped 3 bases and J dropped 0; count of bases not matched to a gene: 3. The CDR3 covers 16 residues. Germline values: CDR1 SGHNT, CDR2 YYREEE (reference sequence). The CDR3, as DNA: TGTGCCAGCAGCTGGGGACAGGGGCTAGCCAAAAACATTCAGTACTTC. It codes for CASSWGQGLAKNIQYF.

This chain links TRBV7-9 with TRBJ2-5; D is perhaps TRBD1 or TRBD2 (5 bases each). The V gene's germline CDR1 is SEHNR and CDR2 FQNEAQ (reference sequence). Trimming took 7 bases from V and 1 from J, leaving 16 bases between them. This CDR3 contains 15 residues. The CDR3 bases are TGTGCCAGCACCCGGGACCCCTTGGGCCAAGAGACCCAGTACTTC. Translation: CASTRDPLGQETQYF.

The V gene is TRBV28, the J gene TRBJ1-5, with 7 bases identical to TRBD1. The V gene's germline CDR1 is MDHEN and CDR2 SYDVKM. This CDR3 comprises 15 residues. J gave up 0 bases and V 3 bases, and 2 bases lay outside the gene matches. CDR3 loop: CASSFGQVSNQPQHF. The CDR3 region has the DNA TGTGCCAGCAGTTTCGGACAGGTTAGCAATCAGCCCCAGCATTTT.

CDR3 residues: CAWSPNGYRELFF. The CDR3, as DNA: TGTGCCTGGAGTCCCAACGGGTACCGGGAGCTGTTTTTT. V is TRBV30 and J is TRBJ2-2; D is unresolved. The CDR3 extends over 13 amino acids. Trimming removed 2 bases at V and 9 bases at J, with 13 bases between. CDR1 is GTSNPN, CDR2 SVGIG, per germline (reference sequence).

The rearrangement joins TRBV2 to TRBJ1-3; D is uncertain. The V end lost 2 bases, the J end lost 4 bases, and 3 bases lay between the germline ends. CDR1 and CDR2 (germline): SNHLY, FYNNEI. CDR3 length: 12 residues. The CDR3 DNA sequence: TGTGCCAGCAGTGAAATGGGAAACACCATATATTTT. Translation: CASSEMGNTIYF.

The chain couples TRBV19 to TRBJ2-6, with 10 bases identical to TRBD1. Germline assignment: CDR1 LNHDA and CDR2 SQIVND (reference sequence). The CDR3 runs to 15 residues. J gave up 2 bases and V 8 bases, and 3 bases lay outside the gene matches. In DNA form, the CDR3 reads TGTGCCAGTCGACAGGGGGCCACTGGGGCCAACGTCCTGACTTTC. This encodes CASRQGATGANVLTF.

The rearrangement joins TRBV27 to TRBJ1-4; the D gene is possibly TRBD1 (5 bases). Germline CDR1 reads MNHEY; CDR2 reads SMNVEV (reference sequence). This CDR3 contains 14 residues. Trimming removed 10 bases at V and 0 bases at J, with 12 bases between. CDR3 in DNA: TGTGCCACCAAGAGGGGAACAACTAATGAAAAACTGTTTTTT. Translated: CATKRGTTNEKLFF.

The chain combines TRBV6-5 with TRBJ2-3; the match to TRBD2 covers 8 bases. This CDR3 comprises 15 residues. The junction had 10 bases not matched to a gene; V was cut back by 6 bases and J by 5 bases. Germline V lookup: CDR1 MNHEY, CDR2 SVGAGI. DNA for the CDR3: TGTGCCAGCAGATTGCTCGGGGGGGCCTTAGATACGCAGTATTTT. Translated: CASRLLGGALDTQYF.

Here the CDR3 DNA reads TGCAGCGTTGTGAAGGCCCTGAACGGTGAAGCTTTCTTT. This gives the protein CSVVKALNGEAFF. The chain combines TRBV29-1 with TRBJ1-1, with unresolved D. Germline V CDR1 and CDR2: SQVTM, ANQGSEA. The length of the CDR3 is 13 residues. V shed 4 bases and J shed 7 bases, with 16 bases lying between them.

This clonotype was counted a few times. The rearrangement uses TRBV4-1 and TRBJ1-1; D not certain. V dropped 1 base and J dropped 4 bases, with 13 bases sitting between them. This CDR3 is built from 15 residues. Germline V gene sequence: CDR1 MGHRA, CDR2 YSYEKL. The CDR3: CASSQVAVVSTEAFF. CDR3 DNA: TGCGCCAGCAGCCAAGTGGCCGTGGTGAGCACTGAAGCTTTCTTT.

This CDR3 reads CAWNRGAGETQYF. In DNA, the CDR3 is TGTGCCTGGAACCGCGGGGCCGGAGAGACCCAGTACTTC. The chain employs TRBV30 and TRBJ2-5; a possible D gene is TRBD2 (6 bases). CDR3 size: 13 residues. V shed 4 bases and J shed 4 bases, with 13 bases lying between them. Per germline, CDR1 GTSNPN and CDR2 SVGIG (reference sequence).

The genes are TRBV29-1 and TRBJ2-4; D is unclear. CDR1 is SQVTM and CDR2 is ANQGSEA in the germline V gene. Between the trimmed V and J ends, which lost 3 bases and 6 bases, there was a span of 12 bases. The CDR3 is made up of 13 amino acids. Here the CDR3 reads CSVERHGLNIQYF. CDR3 coding DNA: TGCAGCGTTGAGAGGCACGGCTTAAACATTCAGTACTTC.

The chain employs TRBV3-1 and TRBJ2-3; D not resolved. The germline gives CDR1 LGHDT, CDR2 YNNKEL (reference sequence). This CDR3 is built from 16 residues. Trimming removed 3 bases at V and 4 bases at J, with 17 bases between. CDR3 amino acids: CASSHISTESADTQYF. The CDR3 DNA sequence: TGTGCCAGCAGCCACATATCAACCGAATCCGCAGATACGCAGTATTTT.

V and J are TRBV7-2 and TRBJ2-7; 7 bases line up with TRBD1. The CDR3 extends over 14 amino acids. Looked up from germline, CDR1 is SGHTA and CDR2 is FQGNSA. V lost 5 bases and J lost 4; bases outside the gene matches: 8. The CDR3 loop reads CASSLGQVWYEQYF. The CDR3 DNA reads TGTGCCAGCAGCCTTGGACAGGTCTGGTACGAGCAGTACTTC.

The chain is built from TRBV30 and TRBJ1-5; D gene ambiguous. The CDR3 sequence is 15 residues long. CDR1 and CDR2 (germline): GTSNPN, SVGIG (reference sequence). V dropped 2 bases and J dropped 0 bases, with 11 bases sitting between them. CDR3 DNA sequence: TGTGCCTGGAGTCTGGGTGGAAATAGCAATCAGCCCCAGCATTTT. This gives the protein CAWSLGGNSNQPQHF.

In DNA, the CDR3 is TGTGCCAGCAGTTCAACAGGGGAGACCCAGTACTTC. It translates to CASSSTGETQYF. V gene TRBV6-5 combines with J gene TRBJ2-5; D might be TRBD1 (6 bases). The CDR3 length is 12 residues. The germline gives CDR1 MNHEY, CDR2 SVGAGI. V shed 4 bases and J shed 5 bases, with 8 bases lying between them.

V is TRBV20-1 and J is TRBJ2-5; 9 positions match TRBD2. Germline V gene sequence: CDR1 DFQATT, CDR2 SNEGSKA (reference sequence). There are 13 residues in the CDR3. The CDR3 protein is CTWRASGMETQYF. Written as DNA, the CDR3 is TGCACCTGGCGGGCTAGCGGGATGGAGACCCAGTACTTC.

The gene calls are TRBV10-3 and TRBJ2-6; 7 positions match TRBD1. The CDR3 length is 18 residues. From germline, CDR1 is ENHRY and CDR2 SYGVKD. J lost 0 bases, V lost 4 bases, and 9 bases had no gene match. The DNA of the CDR3 is TGTGCCATCAGTGCGTGGGACAGACTATCCTCTGGGGCCAACGTCCTGACTTTC. It translates to CAISAWDRLSSGANVLTF.

V gene TRBV20-1 combines with J gene TRBJ2-7; D may correspond to TRBD1 or TRBD2 (6 bases each). Trimming took 6 bases from V and 0 from J, leaving 18 bases between them. Germline V CDR1 and CDR2: DFQATT, SNEGSKA (reference sequence). The CDR3 has 15 amino acids. The CDR3: CSAPRVGGNSYEQYF. CDR3 DNA sequence: TGCAGTGCCCCCCGGGTGGGGGGCAACTCCTACGAGCAGTACTTC.

The chain links TRBV12-3 or TRBV12-4 to TRBJ2-7; no clear D. The CDR3 extends over 13 amino acids. V lost 2 bases and J lost 5, with 10 bases in between. The CDR3 region is CASSLSHTHEQYF. The CDR3 DNA follows: TGTGCCAGCAGTTTAAGCCATACCCACGAGCAGTACTTC.

The V call is TRBV4-2, the J call TRBJ2-4, with D hard to call. Germline V gives CDR1 LGHNA, CDR2 YNFKEQ. V gave up 0 bases and J gave up 0 bases, with 12 bases separating them. The CDR3 has 17 amino acids. CDR3 DNA: TGTGCCAGCAGCCAAGAGTCGGGCCCACTAGCCAAAAACATTCAGTACTTC. Protein: CASSQESGPLAKNIQYF.

This clonotype was seen just once. The CDR3 region is CASLLGGQEKVGADTQYF. The CDR3 DNA reads TGCGCCAGCTTGTTGGGCGGACAGGAGAAGGTTGGGGCAGATACGCAGTATTTT. The chain uses TRBV23-1 and TRBJ2-3; 7 bases align to TRBD1. TRBV23-1 is designated an ORF whose function remains uncertain. The CDR3 is made up of 18 amino acids. Germline trimming cut 8 bases from V and 4 bases from J; bases unmatched to any gene: 21.

The chain carries TRBV6-5 and TRBJ2-3, with TRBD2 identical over 9 bases. CDR1 is MNHEY and CDR2 is SVGAGI in the germline V gene. The ends lost 7 bases at V and 6 bases at J; junction bases unmatched: 17. This CDR3 is 17 amino acids long. CDR3 DNA sequence: TGTGCCAGCATTTCGATGGCGGGGGGGTCCCGCGGGGATACGCAGTATTTT. As protein: CASISMAGGSRGDTQYF.

This clonotype was seen more than once but under ten times. This CDR3 reads CASSSSGAGANVLTF. The CDR3 coding sequence is TGTGCCAGCAGTTCCTCAGGGGCTGGGGCCAACGTCCTGACTTTC. The chain combines TRBV28 with TRBJ2-6; D may be TRBD1 (6 bases). The CDR3 consists of 15 residues. Germline CDR1 and CDR2: MDHEN and SYDVKM. V was pared by 4 bases and J by 2 bases, with 9 bases between.

The chain employs TRBV28 and TRBJ2-2; weak D call: TRBD2 (6 bases). The CDR3 contains 18 residues. Germline CDR1 and CDR2: MDHEN and SYDVKM. Deletions cut 1 base from V and 2 bases from J, with 17 bases between. CDR3 sequence (DNA): TGTGCCAGCAGTTTATTGGATGGGGGACTCCTTAACACCGGGGAGCTGTTTTTT. Its protein product is CASSLLDGGLLNTGELFF.

The chain combines TRBV13 with TRBJ2-5, with 7 bases fitting TRBD2. Germline V CDR1 and CDR2: PRHDT, FYEKMQ (reference sequence). V dropped 0 bases and J dropped 8; count of bases not matched to a gene: 6. This CDR3 region has 14 residues. The CDR3 nucleotides read TGTGCCAGCAGCTTAGGCCGGGACTACAAAACCCAGTACTTC. Its protein product is CASSLGRDYKTQYF.

V is TRBV25-1 and J is TRBJ2-4; 8 bases line up with TRBD2. Germline V gene lookup returns CDR1 MGHDK and CDR2 SYGVNS. The CDR3 has 15 residues. V was pared by 5 bases and J by 4 bases, with 7 bases of the junction left unmatched. The CDR3 region has the DNA TGTGCCAGCAGTTTTAGTAGCGGGGCGAAAAACATTCAGTACTTC. Translated, it gives CASSFSSGAKNIQYF.

This clonotype has just one count. The V gene is TRBV5-1, the J gene TRBJ1-2; 9 bases agree with TRBD1. The V gene's germline CDR1 is SGHRS and CDR2 YFSETQ. After removal of 0 bases from V and 5 bases from J, the junction contained 2 bases not matched to a gene. There are 14 residues in the CDR3. The CDR3 DNA is TGCGCCAGCAGCTTGGTAGGGACAGGGTATGGCTACACCTTC. It specifies CASSLVGTGYGYTF.

The J gene is TRBJ1-1, the V gene TRBV18, with D possibly matching TRBD1 (5 bases). V gave up 3 bases and J gave up 8 bases, with 22 bases separating them. Germline V gives CDR1 KGHSH, CDR2 LQKENI. CDR3 length: 16 residues. The CDR3 region is CASSPFGTLGDLEAFF. CDR3 DNA: TGTGCCAGCTCACCTTTCGGAACGTTGGGGGACCTAGAAGCTTTCTTT.

The chain uses TRBV27 and TRBJ1-1; 10 bases match TRBD1. This CDR3 has 15 residues. The J segment lost 5 bases and the V segment lost 6 bases, leaving 9 bases of the junction unmatched. Germline V gene sequence: CDR1 MNHEY, CDR2 SMNVEV (reference sequence). CDR3 amino acids: CASRTGGSVGTEAFF. CDR3 DNA sequence: TGTGCCAGCAGGACAGGGGGCTCAGTCGGGACTGAAGCTTTCTTT.